Reported below is one T cell receptor beta chain. The antigen is unknown. These data originate in a study of radiotherapy plus CTLA-4 blockade in lung cancer. Study-wide context: Objective responses were recorded in less than 20% of patients, with disease control recorded in roughly 31%.

Libraries were prepared by immunoSEQ multiplex PCR; TCRdb keeps only in-frame clonotypes and omits some of them. The sample contains tens of thousands of clones, 78% of which appear only once. Findings of the study overall: Peripheral blood showed expansion of tumor-derived TCR clones after radiotherapy and ipilimumab. How blood T cell clones changed early, along with interferon-beta, reportedly forecast response best.

Focal radiation was given together with CTLA-4 blockade (ipilimumab) to patients with chemo-refractory metastatic non-small-cell lung cancer. V lost 1 base, J lost 2 bases, and 9 bases stayed unmatched. In germline, CDR1 is LNHNV, CDR2 YYDKDF (reference sequence). The CDR3 has 17 amino acids. This chain links TRBV15 with TRBJ2-3; the match to TRBD2 covers 7 bases. The receptor was isolated from a human donor with non-small cell lung cancer who had stable disease on radiotherapy plus ipilimumab. The sequencing here drew on peripheral blood, taken from a patient treated with radiotherapy plus ipilimumab. CDR3 sequence reads: CATSRVASGAATDTQYF. DNA of the CDR3: TGTGCCACCAGCAGAGTGGCTAGCGGCGCAGCCACAGATACGCAGTATTTT.